A selection of T cell receptor beta chains follows, all from one sample in a study of blood T cell repertoires in COVID-19. Sequenced by immunoSEQ multiplex PCR; TCRdb stores in-frame clones only, minus some. The data show about 190,000 clones, with about 88% seen just once and roughly 24% held by the top ten. The sequenced sample consisted of PBMCs or T cells enriched from blood (not recorded which). The origin of the receptors is a woman in her 40s in a cohort exposed to, infected with or recovered from COVID-19 (not recorded which). Both conserved end residues are part of each CDR3. A D gene is named only where the DNA matches it firmly. Clone size appears in some rows only: once, few, many, or a class for an expanded clone.

abundance,j_gene,v_gene,d_gene,CDR3nt,CDR3aa
-,TRBJ1-2,TRBV6-5,-,TGTGCCAGCAGTCTCTCTGGGCCTCACGGGAATGGCTACACCTTC,CASSLSGPHGNGYTF
-,TRBJ2-2,TRBV29-1,-,TGCAGCGGGTGGGCCTCGAACACCGGGGAGCTGTTTTTT,CSGWASNTGELFF
few,TRBJ1-2,TRBV11-2,-,TGTGCCACCCCCTTCCCTTCCCCTGGCTACACCTTC,CATPFPSPGYTF
-,TRBJ2-5,TRBV29-1,TRBD1,TGCAGCGTTGAAGGGGACAGAGGTTTCCAAGAGACCCAGTACTTC,CSVEGDRGFQETQYF
-,TRBJ2-7,TRBV5-8,-,TGTGCCCGGGGGTCAGATTCCTACGAGCAGTACTTC,CARGSDSYEQYF
-,TRBJ1-1,TRBV27,-,TGTGCCAGCAGTTTAAGCATGAACACTGAAGCTTTCTTT,CASSLSMNTEAFF
-,TRBJ2-2,TRBV13,TRBD2,TGTGCCAGCAGCTTGGCGGGACTAGCGGGGTCCGGGGAGCTGTTTTTT,CASSLAGLAGSGELFF
-,TRBJ2-1,TRBV4-2,-,TGTGCCAGCAGCCAAGATCGGGAACCGTACAATGAGCAGTTCTTC,CASSQDREPYNEQFF
-,TRBJ1-3,TRBV7-8,-,TGTGCCAGCAGCTCCGACAGTGGAAACACCATATATTTT,CASSSDSGNTIYF
-,TRBJ1-2,TRBV24-1,-,TGTGCCACCAGTGATCGCTACAGGATTAACTATGGCTACACCTTC,CATSDRYRINYGYTF
-,TRBJ2-2,TRBV6-4,TRBD2,TGTGCCAGCCGAGGAACGGGAGGGTCCGGGGACACCGGGGAGCTGTTTTTT,CASRGTGGSGDTGELFF
-,TRBJ1-3,TRBV6-5,TRBD1,TGTGCCAGCAGGGGGACAGGGGGAAACACCATATATTTT,CASRGTGGNTIYF
-,TRBJ1-1,TRBV27,-,TGTGCCAGCAGTTTGCGGGGTTGGGACACTGAAGCTTTCTTT,CASSLRGWDTEAFF
-,TRBJ1-1,TRBV27,TRBD1,TGTGCCAGCCGGACAGGGGCGGTGAACACTGAAGCTTTCTTT,CASRTGAVNTEAFF
-,TRBJ1-1,TRBV28,-,TGTGCCAGCAGTTTAGGAGGGGCCCAAGCTTTCTTT,CASSLGGAQAFF
-,TRBJ2-3,TRBV5-1,-,TGCGCCAGCAGCCCCAGGGTCGCTAGCACAGATACGCAGTATTTT,CASSPRVASTDTQYF
-,TRBJ2-1,TRBV19,TRBD1,TGTGCCAGTAGTAGCGGACAGGGGGCCCACAATGAGCAGTTCTTC,CASSSGQGAHNEQFF
few,TRBJ2-2,TRBV11-3,-,TGTGCCAGCAGCTACCTCGGGGGAGGTGCGACCGGGGAGCTGTTTTTT,CASSYLGGGATGELFF
-,TRBJ2-5,TRBV7-9,TRBD1,TGTGCCAGCAGCACCCGGGACAGGGGTCACGAGACCCAGTACTTC,CASSTRDRGHETQYF
-,TRBJ1-5,TRBV27,-,TGTGCCAGCAGCCCCCAGGGATATAGCAATCAGCCCCAGCATTTT,CASSPQGYSNQPQHF
few,TRBJ1-5,TRBV19,-,TGTGCCAGTAGTGCAGGGGATCAGCCCCAGCATTTT,CASSAGDQPQHF
-,TRBJ2-7,TRBV29-1,TRBD1,TGCAGCGTTGAAGGGACAGGCGAGCAGTACTTC,CSVEGTGEQYF
-,TRBJ2-7,TRBV6-5,-,TGTGCCAGCAGTCCGGGACCTCAGGGGGGAGAGCAGTACTTC,CASSPGPQGGEQYF
-,TRBJ2-1,TRBV19,-,TGTGCCAGTAGGGACCAAGGGTCGGGGGAGCAGTTCTTC,CASRDQGSGEQFF
-,TRBJ2-7,TRBV9,-,TGTGCCAGCAGCGTAGGTGAAGGACAAGCCTACGAGCAGTACTTC,CASSVGEGQAYEQYF
-,TRBJ1-1,TRBV5-1,-,TGCGCCAGCAGCAAGGACGGGGAGAACACTGAAGCTTTCTTT,CASSKDGENTEAFF
-,TRBJ2-1,TRBV6-5,-,TGTGCCTGCAGGGGAGTTCCCCCATACAATGAGCAGTTCTTC,CACRGVPPYNEQFF
-,TRBJ1-1,TRBV3-1/TRBV3-2,-,TGTGCCAGCAGCCAAGATAACAGGAACACTGAAGCTTTCTTT,CASSQDNRNTEAFF
once,TRBJ2-2,TRBV5-5,TRBD1,TGTGCCAGCAGGGGACAGGGGATTACCGGGGAGCTGTTTTTT,CASRGQGITGELFF
-,TRBJ2-2,TRBV6-5,-,TGTGCCAGCAGTTATCGAGGGGGCACCGGGGAGCTGTTTTTT,CASSYRGGTGELFF
-,TRBJ1-2,TRBV5-4,-,TGTGCCAGCAGCTCAGCAGGGGCAAGTGGCTACACCTTC,CASSSAGASGYTF
-,TRBJ2-3,TRBV11-2,TRBD1,TGTGCCAGCAGCTACCGGACAGGCCTTAGCACAGATACGCAGTATTTT,CASSYRTGLSTDTQYF
-,TRBJ1-4,TRBV13,-,TGTGCCAGCAGCCTAGGGTTGACAGCAACTAATGAAAAACTGTTTTTT,CASSLGLTATNEKLFF
-,TRBJ1-1,TRBV18,-,TGTGCCAGCTCACTTCCGGGTCCAAATTCGGGGACTGAAGCTTTCTTT,CASSLPGPNSGTEAFF
-,TRBJ1-2,TRBV7-9,TRBD1,TGTGCCAGCAGCTACCACCGACAGGGGTCCTATGGCTACACCTTC,CASSYHRQGSYGYTF
once,TRBJ1-1,TRBV9,-,TGTGCCAGCAGCGCGCTACTCACAGGGAACACTGAAGCTTTCTTT,CASSALLTGNTEAFF
-,TRBJ1-4,TRBV9,-,TGTGCCAGCAGCGTAGACGGGGAAAAACTGTTTTTT,CASSVDGEKLFF
-,TRBJ1-5,TRBV6-5,-,TGTGCCAGCCGACCCGGGGTAGCCCAGCCCCAGCATTTT,CASRPGVAQPQHF
-,TRBJ1-4,TRBV25-1,-,TGTGCCAGCAGTGAACGCGGGCCCAGTCATGAAAAACTGTTTTTT,CASSERGPSHEKLFF
-,TRBJ2-2,TRBV27,-,TGTGCCAGCAGCTACACCGGGGAGCTGTTTTTT,CASSYTGELFF
-,TRBJ1-2,TRBV2,-,TGTGCCAGCGGACTCGCCTATGGCTACACCTTC,CASGLAYGYTF
-,TRBJ2-7,TRBV10-2,TRBD1,TGCGCCAGCAGTGAGTCAGGGGACAGAACCTACGAGCAGTACTTC,CASSESGDRTYEQYF
-,TRBJ1-3,TRBV6-5,-,TGTGCCAGCAGTAACGAGGAGCCCTCTGGAAACACCATATATTTT,CASSNEEPSGNTIYF
-,TRBJ1-3,TRBV13,-,TGTGCCAGCAGCTTATACGCGGCTGGAAACACCATATATTTT,CASSLYAAGNTIYF
-,TRBJ1-2,TRBV2,TRBD1,TGTGCCAGCACCGGGACAGGGATGACCTATGGCTACACCTTC,CASTGTGMTYGYTF
-,TRBJ2-7,TRBV7-9,-,TGTGCCAGCAGCTTGGGCAGTCCCTACGAGCAGTACTTC,CASSLGSPYEQYF
-,TRBJ2-5,TRBV4-1,TRBD1,TGCGCCAGCAGCCGCCGGGACAGGGTTCCGGAGACCCAGTACTTC,CASSRRDRVPETQYF
once,TRBJ2-7,TRBV13,TRBD1,TGTGCCAGCAGCTCGATCCGGACAGGGAGGACCCCCTACGAGCAGTACTTC,CASSSIRTGRTPYEQYF
-,TRBJ1-1,TRBV13,-,TGTGCCAGCAGCTTGCCCAGGAACACTGAAGCTTTCTTT,CASSLPRNTEAFF
-,TRBJ1-2,TRBV24-1,TRBD1,TGTGCCACCAGTGATCATACAGGGGCTCGGGGCTACACCTTC,CATSDHTGARGYTF
-,TRBJ1-6,TRBV6-5,TRBD1,TGTGCCAGCAGTTCGACTTACAGGGGAAAAAATTCACCCCTCCACTTT,CASSSTYRGKNSPLHF
-,TRBJ1-6,TRBV9,-,TGTGCCAGCAGCGTCGCAGGGCAGTCACCCCTCCACTTT,CASSVAGQSPLHF
-,TRBJ2-2,TRBV4-3,TRBD2,TGCGCCAGCAGCCAAGGGATAGCGGGTACGACCGGGGAGCTGTTTTTT,CASSQGIAGTTGELFF
-,TRBJ1-1,TRBV7-2,-,TGTGCCAGCAGCTTAGGTTGGAGAAGGACTTACACTGAAGCTTTCTTT,CASSLGWRRTYTEAFF
few,TRBJ2-3,TRBV29-1,TRBD1,TGCAGCGTAGAAAGGGGGCCTAGCACAGATACGCAGTATTTT,CSVERGPSTDTQYF
-,TRBJ1-1,TRBV6-5,-,TGTGCCAGCAGGACAGGGAACACTGAAGCTTTCTTT,CASRTGNTEAFF
-,TRBJ1-3,TRBV5-5,-,TGTGCCAGCAGCTTGGTTTTTTCCGACAGCTCTGGAAACACCATATATTTT,CASSLVFSDSSGNTIYF
-,TRBJ2-2,TRBV10-3,TRBD2,TGTGCCACCGGACTAGCGGGAGAGACCGGGGAGCTGTTTTTT,CATGLAGETGELFF
-,TRBJ2-3,TRBV5-1,-,TGCGCCAGCAGCCTCAGGGGTATCCCCACAGATACGCAGTATTTT,CASSLRGIPTDTQYF